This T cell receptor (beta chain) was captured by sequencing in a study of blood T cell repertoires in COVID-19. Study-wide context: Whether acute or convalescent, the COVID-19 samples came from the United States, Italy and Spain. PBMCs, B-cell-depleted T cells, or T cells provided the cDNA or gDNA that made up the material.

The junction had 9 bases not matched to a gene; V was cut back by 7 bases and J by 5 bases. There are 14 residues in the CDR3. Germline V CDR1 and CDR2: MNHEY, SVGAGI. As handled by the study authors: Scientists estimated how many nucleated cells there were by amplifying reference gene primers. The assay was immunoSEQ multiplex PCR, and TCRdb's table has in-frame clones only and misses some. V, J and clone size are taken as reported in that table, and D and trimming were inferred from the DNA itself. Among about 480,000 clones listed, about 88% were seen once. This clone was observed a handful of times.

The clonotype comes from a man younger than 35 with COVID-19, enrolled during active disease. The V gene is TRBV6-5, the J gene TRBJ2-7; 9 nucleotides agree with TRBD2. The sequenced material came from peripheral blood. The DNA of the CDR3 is TGTGCCAGCAAGTCGGTTAGCGGGGGCCACGAGCAGTACTTC. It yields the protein CASKSVSGGHEQYF.